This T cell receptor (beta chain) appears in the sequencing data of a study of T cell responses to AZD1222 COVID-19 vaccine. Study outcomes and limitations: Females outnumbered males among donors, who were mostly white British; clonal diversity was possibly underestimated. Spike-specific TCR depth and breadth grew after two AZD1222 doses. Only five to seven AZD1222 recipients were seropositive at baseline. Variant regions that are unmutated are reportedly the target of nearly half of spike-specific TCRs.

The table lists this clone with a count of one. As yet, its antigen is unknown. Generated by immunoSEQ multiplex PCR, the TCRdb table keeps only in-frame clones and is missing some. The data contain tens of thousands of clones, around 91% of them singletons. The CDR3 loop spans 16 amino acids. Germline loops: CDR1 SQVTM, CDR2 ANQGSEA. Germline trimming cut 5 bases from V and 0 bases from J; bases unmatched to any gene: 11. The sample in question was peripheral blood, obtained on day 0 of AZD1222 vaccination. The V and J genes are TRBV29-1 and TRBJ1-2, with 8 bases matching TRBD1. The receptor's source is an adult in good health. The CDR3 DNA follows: TGCAGCGTTCCGAGAGACAGGGGAAAATCTAACTATGGCTACACCTTC. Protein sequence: CSVPRDRGKSNYGYTF.